This TCR beta chain was found in a study of cytomegalovirus exposure and HLA in healthy donors (dated by TCRdb to between 2016 and 2019). The study in broad terms: According to a later analysis, one platform produced both the roughly 110 validation repertoires and the approximately 600 repertoires of the first cohort. The study aimed to test whether signatures of past pathogen exposure could be identified by cataloging public T cell receptors. Along with the roughly 610-subject first cohort, a separate validation cohort of over 90 different subjects was used. To predict cytomegalovirus infection status, the study combined high-throughput TCR immunosequencing, statistical association of individual TCRs with disease status, and machine learning.

Of note for this clone: Its antigen remains unidentified. No base quality information exists; no much larger clone differs at one position.

The method behind the library was the immunoSEQ multiplex PCR assay. The authors processed their data as follows. A statistical classification framework was built for diagnosing cytomegalovirus status from the catalog of TCR beta chain sequences. In TCRdb, the immuneACCESS table is reduced to in-frame sequences with V and J assigned. These tables do not hold every clone; where another copy was compared, an unresolved V gene accounts for under half, and the others remain unexplained. From that table come the V and J calls and clone size; the DNA was used to work out D and trimming. Within this sample are about 74,000 clones, with over 85% of them counted one time only. The ten largest account for around 1.5% of the sample. Separate from the approximately 690-subject first cohort, the validation cohort of 120 subjects was the group to which the donors belonged. Clipping removes 5 bases from V and 3 bases from J, with 8 as the unmatched junction base count. The CDR1 and CDR2 encoded by the germline V gene are SGHRS and YFSETQ. The CDR3, from cysteine to phenylalanine, totals 16 residues. The CDR3 DNA has 48 bases and is translated from base 1.

The investigation overall reported the following: A later analysis had no HLA typing for the validation cohort, so co-occurrence there was scored across all 110 or so repertoires. The study gave a list of roughly 150 TCR beta chains associated with cytomegalovirus. It was suggested by the authors that the approach could potentially be generalized to other disease states and immunological phenotypes. A later analysis found that TCRs clustered in the first cohort also tended to co-occur in the approximately 120 validation repertoires, with about 94% of cluster scores above 0. Cytomegalovirus status was reported to be diagnosed by the classifier with high specificity and sensitivity in both the original and validation cohorts. Most TCR sequences were observed very rarely across donors, whereas some public TCRs were present in many individuals. In vitro tests confirmed that a few of the cytomegalovirus-associated TCR beta chains recognize cytomegalovirus antigens.

The sequence joins TRBV5-1 to TRBJ2-4; 10 middle bases align to TRBD2. Sequencing used PBMCs. This clonotype was sampled from a young man in good health and CMV-seropositive. The CDR3 protein sequence reads: CASSEAGGPGKNIQYF. Here is the DNA: TGCGCCAGCAGTGAAGCGGGAGGGCCTGGCAAAAACATTCAGTACTTC.